This entry lists 21 T cell receptor beta chains sequenced from one sample in a study of neurological immune-mediated disorders (dated by TCRdb to the late 2010s). Library preparation used 5' RACE. The listed sequencing device is Illumina HiSeq 2500. The public reads were reanalyzed by TCRdb: fastp trimming at Q25, MiXCR alignment, in-frame beta chains only. Identical CDR3 protein sequences are pooled into one entry, listed with their most common genes and DNA. For this sample there are 35,000 to 55,000 distinct CDR3 sequences; around 6% appear just once. Roughly 0.5% of the sample is taken by the ten largest. Sequenced sample: CD4+ T cells from blood. Source of these receptors: a woman between 35 and 50 years old in good health.

This clonotype was seen at least ten times. The chain carries TRBV6-5 and TRBJ2-3, with a weak D call TRBD2 (6 bases). CDR3 length: 16 residues. Germline V lookup: CDR1 MNHEY, CDR2 SVGAGI. V lost 2 bases and J 3 bases, leaving 15 bases between the germline ends. The CDR3 DNA sequence: TGTGCCAGCAGTTACAGAGGAGCGGAGGGTACAGATACGCAGTATTTT. This translates into CASSYRGAEGTDTQYF.

This clonotype was observed at least ten times. The CDR3 DNA sequence: TGTGCCTGGAGTGACGGGGGCGTGAAAAAACTGTTTTTT. It specifies CAWSDGGVKKLFF. The chain employs TRBV30 and TRBJ1-4; possibly TRBD1 for D (6 bases). Germline loops: CDR1 GTSNPN, CDR2 SVGIG (reference sequence). The CDR3 contains 13 residues. Trimming shortened V by 1 base and J by 9 bases, and 12 bases separated the two germline ends.

This clonotype was seen at least ten times. The chain recombines TRBV20-1 with TRBJ2-2; 10 nucleotides agree with TRBD2. Germline CDR1 DFQATT, CDR2 SNEGSKA (reference sequence). With 0 bases clipped from V and 8 bases from J, the junction kept 9 bases outside the gene matches. The CDR3 is made up of 16 amino acids. In DNA, the CDR3 is TGCAGTGCTAGAGATCGTCTAGCGGGAGCCCAGGGGGAGCTGTTTTTT. It codes for CSARDRLAGAQGELFF.

Turning to this clonotype: Germline and junction disagree at one end, which may indicate a read error. This chain connects TRBV20-1 to TRBJ2-7, with D possibly being TRBD1 or TRBD2 (5 bases each). The germline CDR1 and CDR2 sequences are DFQATT and SNEGSKA (reference sequence). The length of the CDR3 is 14 residues. CDR3 nucleotide sequence: TGCAGTGCTAGAAAAGATCGGGACCTCGGGACCTATTCTTTC. The encoded protein is CSARKDRDLGTYSF.

This clonotype has at least ten counts. CDR3 in amino acids: CASSLGAKETQYF. CDR3 nucleotides: TGTGCCAGCAGCTTAGGCGCGAAAGAGACCCAGTACTTC. This sequence joins TRBV11-3 and TRBJ2-5; no reliable D call. V was clipped by 1 base and J by 3 bases, with 6 bases between them. Germline CDR1 reads SGHNT; CDR2 reads YENEEA. The length of the CDR3 is 13 residues.

This clonotype was found many times. The chain combines TRBV20-1 with TRBJ2-5; D possibly corresponds to TRBD1 (6 bases). The CDR3 is made up of 13 amino acids. Trimming shortened V by 6 bases and J by 5 bases, and 16 bases separated the two germline ends. Germline CDR1 reads DFQATT; CDR2 reads SNEGSKA (reference sequence). The DNA of the CDR3 is TGCAGTGCCGATCACAGGGTAGTGGAGACCCAGTACTTC. It specifies CSADHRVVETQYF.

This clonotype was recorded many times. The J gene is TRBJ2-1, the V gene TRBV7-2; no clear D. V dropped 0 bases and J dropped 5 bases, with 5 bases sitting between them. The CDR3 covers 13 residues. The germline CDR1 and CDR2 sequences are SGHTA and FQGNSA. This CDR3 is CASSLAPDNEQFF. CDR3 DNA sequence: TGTGCCAGCAGCTTAGCCCCCGACAATGAGCAGTTCTTC.

This clonotype was detected ten times or more. The J gene is TRBJ2-4, the V gene TRBV5-1; D is uncertain. Germline V gene sequence: CDR1 SGHRS, CDR2 YFSETQ. V was clipped by 0 bases and J by 8 bases, with 9 bases between them. The CDR3 consists of 13 residues. CDR3 region: CASSLEGLDIQYF. Here the CDR3 DNA reads TGCGCCAGCAGCTTGGAGGGCCTGGACATTCAGTACTTC.

Notes on this clonotype: This may be a read error, as it is one base from a much larger clone. The J gene is TRBJ2-2, the V gene TRBV5-1; 7 nucleotides agree with TRBD1. The CDR3 contains 15 residues. Looked up from germline, CDR1 is SGHRS and CDR2 is YFSETQ. The CDR3 protein is CPSSEGQRNTGELFF. CDR3 coding DNA: TGCCCCAGCAGCGAGGGACAGCGGAACACCGGGGAGCTGTTTTTT. Using reference TRBV5-1 and TRBJ2-2 for the parts outside the CDR3, the full variable domain is KAGVTQTPRYLIKTRGQQVTLSCSPISGHRSVSWYQQTPGQGLQFLFEYFSETQRNKGNFPGRFSGRQFSNSRSEMNVSTLELGDSALYLCPSSEGQRNTGELFFGEGSRLTVL.

This clonotype was detected many times. This chain uses TRBV5-6 with TRBJ2-1; possible D gene TRBD1, 5 bases. Germline CDR1 reads SGHDT; CDR2 reads YYEEEE. Trimming cost V 5 bases and J 3 bases, with 9 bases left between them. This CDR3 spans 13 amino acids. CDR3 sequence: CASSLDIYNEQFF. The DNA of the CDR3 is TGTGCCAGCAGTCTGGACATCTACAATGAGCAGTTCTTC.

Ten or more counts support this clonotype. This chain uses TRBV6-5 with TRBJ2-3; D not certain. The CDR3 length is 15 residues. Germline CDR1 MNHEY, CDR2 SVGAGI. The V and J ends lost 2 bases and 3 bases respectively, with 12 bases between them. The CDR3 region is CASSYTTPMTDTQYF. CDR3 sequence (DNA): TGTGCCAGCAGTTACACGACCCCTATGACAGATACGCAGTATTTT.

This clonotype was counted a few times. The chain joins TRBV20-1 to TRBJ2-7, with D perhaps matching TRBD1 (9 bases). The CDR3 spans 15 residues. The V end lost 3 bases, the J end lost 6 bases, and 21 bases lay between the germline ends. CDR1 and CDR2 (germline): DFQATT, SNEGSKA (reference sequence). The CDR3 reads CSASGGGQGAIEQYF. CDR3 nucleotide sequence: TGCAGTGCTAGCGGGGGGGGACAGGGTGCTATCGAGCAGTACTTC.

This clonotype appeared many times. J is TRBJ2-2 and V is TRBV27; D is tentatively TRBD1 or TRBD2 (5 bases each). V was cut by 3 bases and J by 4 bases, with 15 bases left in between. CDR1 and CDR2 (germline): MNHEY, SMNVEV (reference sequence). The CDR3 contains 16 residues. The CDR3: CASSFVGAPGTGELFF. The CDR3 nucleotides read TGTGCCAGCAGTTTCGTCGGGGCGCCGGGCACCGGGGAGCTGTTTTTT.

This clonotype came up many times. The gene calls are TRBV5-1 and TRBJ1-1; 8 bases match TRBD1. This CDR3 is 14 amino acids long. The V and J ends lost 4 bases and 5 bases, in that order; junction bases with no gene match: 7. Germline values: CDR1 SGHRS, CDR2 YFSETQ. CDR3 amino acids: CASSGQGGATEAFF. CDR3 nucleotides: TGCGCCAGCAGCGGACAGGGTGGGGCGACTGAAGCTTTCTTT.

This clonotype was picked up many times. The chain employs TRBV5-6 and TRBJ2-1; 9 nucleotides align to TRBD1. Germline values: CDR1 SGHDT, CDR2 YYEEEE. The CDR3 has 16 residues. V dropped 1 base and J dropped 9; count of bases not matched to a gene: 11. DNA of the CDR3: TGTGCCAGCAGCTTGTATAGGGACAGGGACTCTACTGAGCAGTTCTTC. Its translation is CASSLYRDRDSTEQFF.

At least ten counts were recorded for this clonotype. J is TRBJ1-6 and V is TRBV5-5; D is undetermined. Germline V gives CDR1 SGHKS, CDR2 YYEKEE (reference sequence). The CDR3 has 15 residues. Trimming stripped 6 bases from V and 0 bases from J, with 10 bases between. The CDR3 nucleotides read TGTGCCAGCAAGACCGAGAGCTCCTATAATTCACCCCTCCACTTT. Amino acid sequence: CASKTESSYNSPLHF.

This clonotype was counted many times. The genes are TRBV5-6 and TRBJ1-5, with 9 bases that match TRBD1. Trimming cost V 4 bases and J 4 bases; bases outside gene matches: 6. CDR1 is SGHDT, CDR2 YYEEEE, per germline. This CDR3 is built from 15 residues. CDR3 loop: CASSPDRGSNQPQHF. In DNA, the CDR3 is TGTGCCAGCAGCCCGGACAGGGGTTCGAATCAGCCCCAGCATTTT.

There are many counts of this clonotype. The chain uses TRBV2 and TRBJ2-6; tentatively, D is TRBD1 (5 bases). CDR3 length: 17 residues. Between the trimmed V and J ends, which lost 2 bases and 7 bases, there was a span of 18 bases. Germline V gives CDR1 SNHLY, CDR2 FYNNEI. The CDR3 reads CASSERQGRVGANVLTF. The CDR3, as DNA: TGTGCCAGCAGTGAAAGGCAGGGAAGAGTCGGTGCCAACGTCCTGACTTTC.

This clonotype was recorded at least ten times. This chain connects TRBV5-1 to TRBJ2-5; maybe TRBD2 (7 bases). This CDR3 is 16 amino acids long. Germline V gene data show CDR1 as SGHRS and CDR2 as YFSETQ. V shed 2 bases and J shed 5 bases, with 19 bases lying between them. CDR3 in amino acids: CASSLGDRLGGETQYF. CDR3 DNA sequence: TGCGCCAGCAGCTTAGGAGACAGGTTGGGAGGGGAGACCCAGTACTTC.

This clonotype was counted ten times or more. The genes are TRBV20-1 and TRBJ1-1; tentatively, D is TRBD1 (5 bases). This CDR3 has 15 residues. The V gene's germline CDR1 is DFQATT and CDR2 SNEGSKA (reference sequence). Trimming stripped 0 bases from V and 3 bases from J, with 14 bases between. CDR3 loop: CSARDTGSLHTEAFF. CDR3 nucleotides: TGCAGTGCTAGAGATACAGGTTCACTCCACACTGAAGCTTTCTTT.

This clonotype showed up many times. The rearrangement uses TRBV20-1 and TRBJ1-2; tentative D call: TRBD1 (5 bases). V lost 0 bases, J lost 3 bases, and 8 bases lay in between. The germline CDR1 and CDR2 sequences are DFQATT and SNEGSKA (reference sequence). CDR3 length equals 13 residues. The CDR3, as DNA: TGCAGTGCTAGAGATCTACAGGACTATGGCTACACCTTC. Its translation: CSARDLQDYGYTF.